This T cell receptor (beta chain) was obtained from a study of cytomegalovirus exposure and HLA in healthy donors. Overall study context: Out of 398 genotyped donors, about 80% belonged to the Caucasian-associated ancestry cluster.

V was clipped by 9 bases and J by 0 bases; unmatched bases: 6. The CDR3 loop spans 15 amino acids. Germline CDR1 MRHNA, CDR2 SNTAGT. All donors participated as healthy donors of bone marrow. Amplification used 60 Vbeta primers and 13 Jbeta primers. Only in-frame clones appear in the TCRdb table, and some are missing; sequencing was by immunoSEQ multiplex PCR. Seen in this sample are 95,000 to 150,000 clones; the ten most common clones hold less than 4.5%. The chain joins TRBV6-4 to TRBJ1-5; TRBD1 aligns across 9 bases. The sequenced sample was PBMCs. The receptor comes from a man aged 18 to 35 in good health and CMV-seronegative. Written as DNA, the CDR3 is TGTGCCAGGACAGGGGGACCTTATAGCAATCAGCCCCAGCATTTT. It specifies CARTGGPYSNQPQHF.